The rows below give T cell receptor beta chains drawn from one sample of a study of Graves' ophthalmopathy and Graves' hyperthyroidism. TCRdb fed the multiplex PCR reads into MiXCR, producing one record per CDR3 protein. The sample records over a million distinct CDR3 sequences, 35% to 40% being singletons. Sequencing was carried out using peripheral blood or thyroid tissue (not recorded which). The receptors shown here come from an adult man with Graves' hyperthyroidism. Both conserved end residues are part of each CDR3. Fields, in order: CDR3 DNA, CDR3 protein, V gene, D gene, J gene, clone size. A D gene is named only where the DNA matches it firmly. Not every row has a clone size; where given, it reads once, few, many or a size class.

TGCGCCAGCAGCCCCGGACAGGGTTGGAATCAGCCCCAGCATTTT,CASSPGQGWNQPQHF,TRBV5-1,TRBD1,TRBJ1-5,many
TGCGCCAGCAGCCAAGATTTGAAACCTGAAGCTTTCTTT,CASSQDLKPEAFF,TRBV4-3,-,TRBJ1-1,many
TGCGCCAGCAGCCAAGATAACAGGGGGCGATGGGAAAAACTGTTTTTT,CASSQDNRGRWEKLFF,TRBV11-2,TRBD1,TRBJ1-4,-
TGCAGCGTTCCCACCTCCGACAGGGGATATGGCTACACCTTC,CSVPTSDRGYGYTF,TRBV29-1,TRBD1,TRBJ1-2,many
TGTGCCTGGAGCCGCCGGGACAGTGGCAATCAGCCCCAGCATTTT,CAWSRRDSGNQPQHF,TRBV7-8,TRBD1,TRBJ1-5,-
TGCGCCAGCAGTGAGTCGAAGTCGCGGGGACAGGGGGTGACTAGCGGGATTACCTACGAGCAGTACTTC,CASSESKSRGQGVTSGITYEQYF,TRBV10-2,-,TRBJ2-7,-
TGCACCGCCCTCCTAGCGGACTCCTACGAGCAGTACTTC,CTALLADSYEQYF,TRBV29-1,TRBD2,TRBJ2-7,many
TGTGCCATCAGTGGTACTCCTATTTCCCCGGAGCTGTTTTTT,CAISGTPISPELFF,TRBV25-1,-,TRBJ2-2,-
TGTGCCAGTAGTATGGGACAACGCAGTAGGAATTCTGGGGCCAACGTCCTGACTTTC,CASSMGQRSRNSGANVLTF,TRBV19,-,TRBJ2-6,-
TGTGCCAGCCGACCGGTGGTGCGGCAGCCCCAGCATTTT,CASRPVVRQPQHF,TRBV2,-,TRBJ1-5,many
TGTGCCAGCAGCGAGCCCGACGGACGGGCAGGCTACGAGCAGTACTTC,CASSEPDGRAGYEQYF,TRBV6-5,-,TRBJ2-7,many
TGTGCCACCAGTGTCGAGGTAACGCAGTATTTT,CATSVEVTQYF,TRBV24-1,-,TRBJ2-3,few
TGCAGCTTAGAGGGGGAGACCCAGTACTTC,CSLEGETQYF,TRBV29-1,-,TRBJ2-5,-
TGTGCCATCAGTCTGGGACGCACTACCCCTGGAAACACCATATATTTT,CAISLGRTTPGNTIYF,TRBV10-3,-,TRBJ1-3,few
TGCAGTGCCCCCCCCGGGACAGGGCCAAGACGGGGCAATGAAAAACTGTTTTTT,CSAPPGTGPRRGNEKLFF,TRBV20-1,TRBD1,TRBJ1-4,few
TGTGCCAGCAGCCAAAGGACTAGCGGGAGGGCATTGGCGGCCCAGTACTTC,CASSQRTSGRALAAQYF,TRBV3-1,TRBD2,TRBJ2-5,-
TGTGCCACCCAAACACCGGCCCGCACAGATACGCAGTATTTT,CATQTPARTDTQYF,TRBV15,-,TRBJ2-3,few
TGTGCCAGCAAGCTACACATAGCGGGAGGCTCCTACGAGCAGTACTTC,CASKLHIAGGSYEQYF,TRBV6-1,TRBD2,TRBJ2-7,-
TGTGCCAGCAGCGCGTTTGGTACTGAAGCTTTCTTT,CASSAFGTEAFF,TRBV14,-,TRBJ1-1,-
TGTGCCAGCGGACCGCAGGGGGCTAGGACCGGGGAGCTGTTTTTT,CASGPQGARTGELFF,TRBV7-2,TRBD1,TRBJ2-2,-
TGTGCCACCAGTGATTTTGAAGGGAACCACTATGGCTACACCTTC,CATSDFEGNHYGYTF,TRBV24-1,-,TRBJ1-2,many
TGTGCCAGCAGCCCAAAGCTCTCCCCCAATCCGCAGGGGGAAGGGAACACCGGGGAGCTGTTTTTT,CASSPKLSPNPQGEGNTGELFF,TRBV7-9,TRBD1,TRBJ2-2,-
TGTGCCAGCAGCCAATTAGCGGGAGGGCCGGTCGAGCAGTACTTC,CASSQLAGGPVEQYF,TRBV7-9,TRBD2,TRBJ2-7,many
TGTGCCAGCAGCCCGGGACTCACCTACAATGAGCAGTTCTTC,CASSPGLTYNEQFF,TRBV25-1,-,TRBJ2-1,-
TGTGCCAGCAGTTACGCCGATCCAGACAGGGGGCGGAACACCGGGGAGCTGTTTTTT,CASSYADPDRGRNTGELFF,TRBV10-3,TRBD1,TRBJ2-2,-
TGTGCCAGCAGGGAACGGATTGAAGCTTTCTTT,CASRERIEAFF,TRBV6-2/TRBV6-3,-,TRBJ1-1,-
TGCAGTGCTAGAAACAGTACGTATAGCAATCAGCCCCAGCATTTT,CSARNSTYSNQPQHF,TRBV20-1,-,TRBJ1-5,few
TGTGCCAGCAGCTTAACCCGGGACAGGCAATTACAGTACTTC,CASSLTRDRQLQYF,TRBV7-2,TRBD1,TRBJ2-5,-
TGTGCCAGCAGCCTTCCGGGTGCTCAGCCCCAGCATTTT,CASSLPGAQPQHF,TRBV7-9,-,TRBJ1-5,many
TGTGCCAGCAGCTCAAACGGGCTAGCGGGGGTCCACGAGCAGTACTTC,CASSSNGLAGVHEQYF,TRBV7-2,TRBD2,TRBJ2-7,few
TGCAGTGCTAGTGGGACAGGGGGTGCAGGGGAAAAACTGTTTTTT,CSASGTGGAGEKLFF,TRBV20-1,TRBD1,TRBJ1-4,-
TGTGCCAGCAGTACCCGGGCCCTGAACACCGGGGAGCTGTTTTTT,CASSTRALNTGELFF,TRBV2,-,TRBJ2-2,-
TGTGCCAGCAGCCCGTTCGGGACAGGGGGTAGGAACACTGAAGCTTTCTTT,CASSPFGTGGRNTEAFF,TRBV7-8,TRBD1,TRBJ1-1,-
TGTGCCAGCAGCCGGCAGGAGGCGTACGAGCAGTACTTC,CASSRQEAYEQYF,TRBV11-2,-,TRBJ2-7,many
TGTGCCAGCAGTTACGCCCAGGGGCTCTCTTACGAGCAGTACTTC,CASSYAQGLSYEQYF,TRBV6-1,-,TRBJ2-7,-
TGCACCAGCAGTGCCTCCGGACGGACCGTGAGTTTGGAGCAGTACTTC,CTSSASGRTVSLEQYF,TRBV10-2,-,TRBJ2-7,-
TGTGCCTCCAGACCCGCGGACTCAGGGACAGCCTACTACGAGCAGTACTTC,CASRPADSGTAYYEQYF,TRBV10-3,TRBD1,TRBJ2-7,-
TGTGCCAGCAGTGAACCCCCGTCATCATGGGCGCCTCGGCACGAGCAGTACTTC,CASSEPPSSWAPRHEQYF,TRBV25-1,-,TRBJ2-7,many
TGCGCCAGCAGCTTGGATGCCCCTGGCACCGGGGAGCTGTTTTTT,CASSLDAPGTGELFF,TRBV5-1,-,TRBJ2-2,many
TGTGCCAGCAGCTTCGGCGGCTACGGGCAGTACTTC,CASSFGGYGQYF,TRBV11-3,-,TRBJ2-7,-
TGTGCCAGCAGTTACTCGACTCTGAATTCACCCCTCCACTTT,CASSYSTLNSPLHF,TRBV6-5,-,TRBJ1-6,many
TGTGCCAGCAGCGTAGGAAGGGTGAACACTGAAGCTTTCTTT,CASSVGRVNTEAFF,TRBV9,-,TRBJ1-1,many
TGTGCCAGCAGTACAGGGCTTCTGAACACTGAAGCTTTCTTT,CASSTGLLNTEAFF,TRBV13,-,TRBJ1-1,-
TGCGCCAGCAGCCAAGATCTCCGGGAGGGCCTGGGGAGCTCCTACGAGCAGTACTTC,CASSQDLREGLGSSYEQYF,TRBV7-9,TRBD2,TRBJ2-7,-
TGTGCCAGCATACTCGGGTCTAGCACAGATACGCAGTATTTT,CASILGSSTDTQYF,TRBV6-5,-,TRBJ2-3,-
TGCGCCAGCAGCCTGGACGGTGGCTATGGCTACACCTTC,CASSLDGGYGYTF,TRBV5-1,-,TRBJ1-2,many
TGTGCCACCAGCAGAGCTAGGACAGGGACGGGCGAGCAGTACTTC,CATSRARTGTGEQYF,TRBV15,TRBD1,TRBJ2-7,many
TGCAGCGTTGTGAACAGGGGATTGAACACTGAAGCTTTCTTT,CSVVNRGLNTEAFF,TRBV29-1,TRBD1,TRBJ1-1,many
TGTGCCAGCAGTGCTTCCGGGACTCTGAACACTGAAGCTTTCTTT,CASSASGTLNTEAFF,TRBV2,-,TRBJ1-1,-
TGTGCCAGCACCCAACAACTCGTCGGGGAGCAGTACTTC,CASTQQLVGEQYF,TRBV10-3,-,TRBJ2-7,-
TGCGCCAGCAGTGAGGGCAGGGACCTTGGGCAGTACTTC,CASSEGRDLGQYF,TRBV10-1,-,TRBJ2-7,many
TGTGCCAGCAGTGGGGAAGGGCGCGACACTGAAGCTTTCTTT,CASSGEGRDTEAFF,TRBV25-1,-,TRBJ1-1,-
TGTGCCATCAGTGTCTCAGCGGGGGGGCAAGAGACCCAGTACTTC,CAISVSAGGQETQYF,TRBV10-3,TRBD2,TRBJ2-5,once
TGTGCCAGCAGCCTAAACGGACTAGAAGACGAGACCCAGTACTTC,CASSLNGLEDETQYF,TRBV7-2,TRBD2,TRBJ2-5,-
TGCAGCGTTGGGACTAGCGGTTTCCAAGAGACCCAGTACTTC,CSVGTSGFQETQYF,TRBV29-1,TRBD2,TRBJ2-5,-
TGCAGCCCGGCAGGATCTGGCTACACCTTC,CSPAGSGYTF,TRBV20-1,-,TRBJ1-2,-
TGTGCCAGCAGGGATTACGGGAGAACCTACGAGCAGTACTTC,CASRDYGRTYEQYF,TRBV27,-,TRBJ2-7,-
TGCAGCGCTCTTTTGCGGGGGGGCGCTGGAAACACCATATATTTT,CSALLRGGAGNTIYF,TRBV29-1,-,TRBJ1-3,-
TGTGCCAGTAGGTTGGACAGGAAAGACTATGGCTACACCTTC,CASRLDRKDYGYTF,TRBV19,TRBD1,TRBJ1-2,many
TGTGCCAGCAGCGCCCGAGTCGATACGGGAGACTACGAGCAGTACTTC,CASSARVDTGDYEQYF,TRBV9,-,TRBJ2-7,many